Sequencing of this T cell receptor (beta chain) was carried out in a study of blood T cells in healthy people across ages. General study points: Nothing was known about donor CMV status, and this possibly confounded expanded clonotype changes.

Notes on this clonotype: Its antigen remains unknown.

It was with a sample-barcoded 5' primer and a J-beta primer mix that a second PCR of roughly 7 to 12 cycles was run. One entry per CDR3 protein results from TCRdb running MiXCR on the 5' RACE reads. Among approximately 760,000 distinct CDR3 sequences listed, 25% were seen once. Germline CDR1 reads SGHTA; CDR2 reads FQGNSA. This CDR3 comprises 16 residues. Trimming removed 5 bases from V and 2 bases from J; junction bases left unmatched: 9. The study drew donors from healthy Caucasian individuals in Russia aged roughly 6 to 90. This sample was also put to use in a study of T cells of mothers and their children.

V is TRBV7-2 and J is TRBJ2-7; 10 positions agree with TRBD2. The TCR was taken from a boy aged 5-17 years in good health. Sample: blood. For the CDR3, the DNA is TGTGCCAGCAGCAATCCGACTAGCGGGCCTACCTACGAGCAGTACTTC. Protein sequence: CASSNPTSGPTYEQYF.